These 30 T cell receptor beta chains share one sample of origin, sequenced in a study of T cell responses to AZD1222 COVID-19 vaccine (dated by TCRdb to the early 2020s). This sample's time point label indicates: baseline before first vaccination. The receptor library was made with the immunoSEQ multiplex PCR assay. The immuneACCESS repertoire file appears here via TCRdb, limited to in-frame rearrangements. These files lack a portion of the clones; in checked studies, under half of the deficit traces to unresolved V genes, and the cause of the others is not known. The sample includes over 100,000 clones, with 90% observed a single time. The ten largest clones take up approximately 1.6% of the sample. Source: peripheral blood, taken on day 0 of AZD1222 vaccination. These receptor sequences come from an adult in good health.

The chain couples TRBV28 to TRBJ1-4; possibly TRBD1 for D (5 bases). The V gene lost 8 bases and the J gene lost 7 bases, with 14 bases spanning the gap. The CDR3 spans 13 residues. The germline V gene has CDR1 MDHEN and CDR2 SYDVKM. The CDR3 sequence: CASEAGYGEKLFF. DNA for the CDR3: TGTGCCAGCGAGGCAGGGTATGGTGAAAAACTGTTTTTT.

The V gene is TRBV11-2, the J gene TRBJ2-1; TRBD2 agrees at 8 bases. J gave up 4 bases and V 7 bases, and 12 bases lay outside the gene matches. Germline values: CDR1 SGHAT, CDR2 FQNNGV. The CDR3 totals 16 residues. The CDR3 DNA reads TGTGCCAGCACATCTAAGTTAGCGGGGAGATACAATGAGCAGTTCTTC. Encoded protein: CASTSKLAGRYNEQFF. The complete variable domain, with remaining parts taken from reference TRBV11-2 and TRBJ2-1, reads EAGVAQSPRYKIIEKRQSVAFWCNPISGHATLYWYQQILGQGPKLLIQFQNNGVVDDSQLPKDRFSAERLKGVDSTLKIQPAKLEDSAVYLCASTSKLAGRYNEQFFGPGTRLTVL.

This chain connects TRBV25-1 to TRBJ1-5, with a tentative D call TRBD1 (6 bases). The CDR3 contains 14 residues. V gave up 1 base and J gave up 6 bases, with 10 bases separating them. Germline V lookup: CDR1 MGHDK, CDR2 SYGVNS. DNA for the CDR3: TGTGCCAGCAGTGAATCTCTAGGGGGTCAGCCCCAGCATTTT. This encodes CASSESLGGQPQHF.

The V and J genes are TRBV5-6 and TRBJ2-7; D is ambiguous. Germline V gene data show CDR1 as SGHDT and CDR2 as YYEEEE. V was shortened by 0 bases and J by 3 bases, with 4 bases between the two germline ends. This CDR3 is 12 amino acids long. CDR3 loop: CASSLGGYEQYF. The CDR3 DNA reads TGTGCCAGCAGCTTGGGAGGCTACGAGCAGTACTTC.

The chain is built from TRBV30 and TRBJ2-7; no firm D call. The V and J ends lost 7 bases and 2 bases respectively, with 12 bases between them. The CDR3 extends over 12 amino acids. Germline values: CDR1 GTSNPN, CDR2 SVGIG (reference sequence). CDR3 coding DNA: TGTGCCTTCTCTCTGGCTGCCTACGAGCAGTACTTC. Protein product: CAFSLAAYEQYF.

In its sample, this clone was seen once. The rearrangement joins TRBV28 to TRBJ2-1; TRBD1 matches 10 bases. CDR3 length: 15 residues. V lost 7 bases to trimming and J lost 8 bases; unmatched junction nucleotides: 11. Germline CDR1 and CDR2: MDHEN and SYDVKM. CDR3 DNA: TGTGCCAGCATTTCCGGGACAGGGGCAGGAGATGAGCAGTTCTTC. This translates into CASISGTGAGDEQFF.

The chain uses TRBV10-2 and TRBJ1-4; no clear D. V was shortened by 3 bases and J by 7 bases, with 12 bases between the two germline ends. This CDR3 is 14 amino acids long. Germline loops: CDR1 WSHSY, CDR2 SAAADI. The CDR3 protein is CASSDSTNGEKLFF. The CDR3 DNA follows: TGCGCCAGCAGTGACAGCACCAACGGTGAAAAACTGTTTTTT.

This clone was seen only once. The chain recombines TRBV9 with TRBJ1-2; 9 positions agree with TRBD1. V lost 4 bases, J lost 8 bases, and 15 bases stayed unmatched. The CDR3 has 16 amino acids. Germline-derived CDR1 and CDR2 are SGDLS and YYNGEE. CDR3 in amino acids: CASSSTRGQGGDGYTF. The CDR3, as DNA: TGTGCCAGCAGCTCTACAAGGGGACAGGGAGGAGACGGCTACACCTTC. The variable domain in full, completed from reference TRBV9 and TRBJ1-2, reads DSGVTQTPKHLITATGQRVTLRCSPRSGDLSVYWYQQSLDQGLQFLIQYYNGEERAKGNILERFSAQQFPDLHSELNLSSLELGDSALYFCASSSTRGQGGDGYTFGSGTRLTVV.

The chain uses TRBV27 and TRBJ2-7, with 7 bases that match TRBD2. CDR3 length: 15 amino acids. The germline V gene has CDR1 MNHEY and CDR2 SMNVEV (reference sequence). J gave up 6 bases and V 3 bases, and 11 bases lay outside the gene matches. Here the CDR3 reads CASSFRVGGPTEQYF. Written as DNA, the CDR3 is TGTGCCAGCAGTTTCCGCGTGGGAGGGCCCACCGAGCAGTACTTC.

The rearrangement links TRBV7-2 to TRBJ1-5; 7 bases agree with TRBD1. Germline assignment: CDR1 SGHTA and CDR2 FQGNSA. V was clipped by 3 bases and J by 1 base; unmatched bases: 3. The CDR3 loop spans 15 amino acids. The CDR3 reads CASSLGQSSNQPQHF. The CDR3 nucleotides read TGTGCCAGCAGCTTGGGACAGAGCAGCAATCAGCCCCAGCATTTT. Combining the CDR3 with reference TRBV7-2 and TRBJ1-5 gives the whole variable domain GAGVSQSPSNKVTEKGKDVELRCDPISGHTALYWYRQSLGQGLEFLIYFQGNSAPDKSGLPSDRFSAERTGGSVSTLTIQRTQQEDSAVYLCASSLGQSSNQPQHFGDGTRLSIL.

CDR3 DNA: TGCGCCAGCACCCTCGGGGGCCTCTCCTACAATGAGCAGTTCTTC. It specifies CASTLGGLSYNEQFF. The chain employs TRBV5-1 and TRBJ2-1, with D possibly called TRBD1 or TRBD2 (6 bases each). The CDR3 extends over 15 amino acids. Germline CDR1 and CDR2: SGHRS and YFSETQ. Trimming shortened V by 6 bases and J by 0 bases, and 13 bases separated the two germline ends.

This chain uses TRBV3-1 (or the pseudogene TRBV3-2) with TRBJ2-1; D possibly matches TRBD1 or TRBD2 (5 bases each). This CDR3 is built from 14 residues. Germline CDR1 is LGHDT and CDR2 is YNNKEL (reference sequence). Trimming took 3 bases from V and 8 from J, leaving 14 bases between them. The CDR3 loop reads CASSHYRGLDEQFF. CDR3 bases: TGTGCCAGCAGCCATTATCGGGGCCTCGATGAGCAGTTCTTC.

The V and J genes are TRBV9 and TRBJ1-2, with D possibly matching TRBD1 (5 bases). This CDR3 spans 13 amino acids. CDR1 is SGDLS, CDR2 YYNGEE, per germline. V was trimmed by 4 bases and J by 8 bases, leaving 15 bases between them. In nucleotides, the CDR3 is TGTGCCAGCAGCCGAGGGGCCAGGTTAGGCTACACCTTC. As protein: CASSRGARLGYTF.

The rearrangement uses TRBV20-1 and TRBJ2-7, with TRBD2 matching over 7 bases. Germline V CDR1 and CDR2: DFQATT, SNEGSKA (reference sequence). The CDR3 is 14 residues long. Losses at the gene ends were 3 bases for V and 2 bases for J; bases not matched to a gene: 7. The CDR3 region has the DNA TGCAGTGCTAGTAGGCTAGCGGCTACCTACGAGCAGTACTTC. It yields the protein CSASRLAATYEQYF.

The chain joins TRBV28 to TRBJ1-5; unclear D gene. Between the trimmed V and J ends, which lost 6 bases and 2 bases, there was a span of 14 bases. Germline assignment: CDR1 MDHEN and CDR2 SYDVKM. This CDR3 region has 15 residues. CDR3 coding DNA: TGTGCCAGCAGGATGCGGTTGGAAGGCAATCAGCCCCAGCATTTT. The encoded protein is CASRMRLEGNQPQHF.

The rearrangement links TRBV14 to TRBJ2-5; D is undetermined. Germline CDR1 SGHDN, CDR2 FVKESK. The CDR3 is made up of 13 amino acids. Trimming took off 4 bases at V and 4 bases at J, with 10 bases between the two ends. This chain's CDR3 is CASSPHYGETQYF. DNA for the CDR3: TGTGCCAGCAGCCCTCACTATGGAGAGACCCAGTACTTC. Drawing the rest from reference TRBV14 and TRBJ2-5, the complete variable domain is EAGVTQFPSHSVIEKGQTVTLRCDPISGHDNLYWYRRVMGKEIKFLLHFVKESKQDESGMPNNRFLAERTGGTYSTLKVQPAELEDSGVYFCASSPHYGETQYFGPGTRLLVL.

The chain couples TRBV18 to TRBJ2-7; 11 positions agree with TRBD1. The J segment lost 0 bases and the V segment lost 3 bases, leaving 4 bases of the junction unmatched. Germline V gene lookup returns CDR1 KGHSH and CDR2 LQKENI. The CDR3 is 16 residues long. The CDR3 coding sequence is TGTGCCAGCTCACCGGGACAGGGGGGGAGCTCCTACGAGCAGTACTTC. This sequence encodes CASSPGQGGSSYEQYF.

This rearrangement joins TRBV3-1 (or the pseudogene TRBV3-2) to TRBJ1-1; possible D gene TRBD1, 6 bases. The germline V gene has CDR1 LGHDT and CDR2 YNNKEL (reference sequence). Trimming removed 4 bases at V and 5 bases at J, with 23 bases between. The CDR3 runs to 17 residues. The chain's CDR3 is CASSLSRSRGRGTEAFF. CDR3 nucleotides: TGTGCCAGCAGCCTAAGTCGTTCGCGGGGGAGGGGGACTGAAGCTTTCTTT.

The V and J genes are TRBV9 and TRBJ1-1; TRBD1 might be the D (6 bases). V was trimmed by 0 bases and J by 4 bases, leaving 13 bases between them. CDR3 length: 15 residues. From germline, CDR1 is SGDLS and CDR2 YYNGEE. The CDR3 bases are TGTGCCAGCAGCGTAGCTGTGCCGGGGGCCACTGAAGCTTTCTTT. Translation gives CASSVAVPGATEAFF.

The CDR3 reads CASSLAWQEEGGYTF. CDR3 nucleotides: TGTGCCAGCAGCTTAGCTTGGCAGGAAGAAGGAGGCTACACCTTC. The V gene is TRBV7-6, the J gene TRBJ1-2, with D unresolved. The CDR3 extends over 15 amino acids. Per the germline V gene, CDR1 is SGHVS and CDR2 is FNYEAQ. The V gene lost 0 bases and the J gene lost 8 bases, with 16 bases spanning the gap.

The CDR3 nucleotides are TGTGCCAGCAGTAGAGGGGGGGGCACAAGTAATTCACCCCTCCACTTT. Protein product: CASSRGGGTSNSPLHF. The chain links TRBV25-1 to TRBJ1-6; D possibly corresponds to TRBD1 (6 bases). The ends were cut back, 5 bases at V and 6 bases at J, with 17 bases in the middle. CDR3 length: 16 amino acids. Germline CDR1 and CDR2: MGHDK and SYGVNS.

This chain connects TRBV18 to TRBJ1-2; D is uncertain. Looked up from germline, CDR1 is KGHSH and CDR2 is LQKENI. Deletions cut 0 bases from V and 3 bases from J, with 11 bases between. The CDR3 extends over 15 amino acids. The CDR3 spells CASSPPSQIHYGYTF. The CDR3 DNA sequence: TGTGCCAGCTCACCACCGAGTCAGATACACTATGGCTACACCTTC.

The chain couples TRBV4-2 to TRBJ2-5; 12 bases match TRBD1. Trimming at V came to 0 bases and at J to 5 bases, leaving 4 bases not matched to a gene. The CDR3 spans 16 residues. Germline lookup yields CDR1 LGHNA and CDR2 YNFKEQ. The CDR3, as DNA: TGTGCCAGCAGCCAAGATGGGACAGGGGGCGGGGAGACCCAGTACTTC. Its protein product is CASSQDGTGGGETQYF.

The chain has TRBV9 and TRBJ2-1; TRBD2 aligns across 9 bases. Germline assignment: CDR1 SGDLS and CDR2 YYNGEE. V lost 2 bases, J lost 6 bases, and 9 bases stayed unmatched. The CDR3 length is 16 residues. DNA for the CDR3: TGTGCCAGCAGCGTTCAGGCGGGAGGGCCTGTCAATGAGCAGTTCTTC. Translated: CASSVQAGGPVNEQFF.

V gene TRBV19 combines with J gene TRBJ2-1, with 10 bases lining up with TRBD1. CDR1 and CDR2 from the germline V gene are LNHDA and SQIVND (reference sequence). The CDR3 runs 13 residues. V was clipped by 8 bases and J by 15 bases; unmatched bases: 13. CDR3 bases: TGTGCCAGTGGACAGGGGGAAAGTCTAGCGGGGTTCTTC. Protein product: CASGQGESLAGFF.

V gene TRBV12-3 or TRBV12-4 combines with J gene TRBJ1-6; D is possibly TRBD1 (6 bases). Trimming cost V 7 bases and J 14 bases, with 18 bases left between them. The CDR3 totals 13 residues. Here the CDR3 DNA reads TGTGCCAGCACCCTCCGGGGACATTTCGCCCTCCACTTT. Encoded protein: CASTLRGHFALHF.

The chain couples TRBV28 to TRBJ1-5; 7 bases agree with TRBD1. CDR1 is MDHEN and CDR2 is SYDVKM in the germline V gene. The ends lost 4 bases at V and 0 bases at J; junction bases unmatched: 12. This CDR3 is built from 18 residues. CDR3 in amino acids: CASSSPGTATYSNQPQHF. In nucleotides, the CDR3 is TGTGCCAGCAGTTCCCCCGGGACAGCTACGTATAGCAATCAGCCCCAGCATTTT.

V gene TRBV28 combines with J gene TRBJ2-2, with 7 positions matching TRBD1. V was clipped by 8 bases and J by 5 bases; unmatched bases: 2. The length of the CDR3 is 12 residues. The V gene's germline CDR1 is MDHEN and CDR2 SYDVKM. Here the CDR3 DNA reads TGTGCCAGCGACAGGGTGACCGGGGAGCTGTTTTTT. It translates to CASDRVTGELFF.

This chain connects TRBV9 to TRBJ2-5; TRBD2 agrees at 14 bases. The V and J ends lost 2 bases and 2 bases, in that order; junction bases with no gene match: 17. This CDR3 comprises 21 residues. Germline assignment: CDR1 SGDLS and CDR2 YYNGEE. CDR3 in DNA: TGTGCCAGCAGCGTTTCCCATGGGGGTCCCGGGACTAGCGGGAGACAAGAGACCCAGTACTTC. This translates into CASSVSHGGPGTSGRQETQYF.

The rearrangement joins TRBV10-3 to TRBJ1-5, with D maybe TRBD1 (6 bases). CDR1 and CDR2 (germline): ENHRY, SYGVKD. This CDR3 is built from 14 residues. With 7 bases removed from V and 2 bases from J, the gap between germline ends came to 12 bases. CDR3 sequence: CAITPGEGNQPQHF. The CDR3 DNA reads as TGTGCCATCACTCCAGGGGAGGGCAATCAGCCCCAGCATTTT.